These 10 T cell receptor beta chains originate from one sample sequenced in a study of T-cell memory formation after mild COVID-19. Using its own MiXCR run on the 5' RACE reads, TCRdb lists one record per CDR3 protein. The table lists around 400,000 distinct CDR3 sequences, 20% to 25% of them singletons, with 8.5% to 9% in the top ten. The specimen was PBMCs or a T cell subset sorted from them (not recorded which). The receptors originated from an adult woman who had mild COVID-19 (a few samples of this study predate the infection). Cell type and time point are not known.

This chain connects TRBV6-2 or TRBV6-3 to TRBJ2-3; 12 positions match TRBD2. Germline V gives CDR1 MNHEY, CDR2 SVGEGT. V gave up 6 bases and J gave up 1 base; unmatched junction bases: 14. The CDR3 is made up of 19 amino acids. The CDR3 region has the DNA TGTGCCAGCAGGGCCGCTAGCGGGAGGGCCAGCGAGGGCACAGATACGCAGTATTTT. This translates into CASRAASGRASEGTDTQYF.

V is TRBV7-6 and J is TRBJ2-1, with 9 bases fitting TRBD1. This CDR3 contains 16 residues. CDR1 and CDR2 from the germline V gene are SGHVS and FNYEAQ. The J segment lost 5 bases and the V segment lost 5 bases, leaving 10 bases of the junction unmatched. This CDR3 is CASSATGTGYDNEQFF. The CDR3 region has the DNA TGTGCCAGCAGCGCGACCGGGACAGGGTACGACAATGAGCAGTTCTTC.

The V and J genes are TRBV7-3 and TRBJ2-1; D remains ambiguous. The germline V gene encodes CDR1 SGHTA and CDR2 FQGTGA. The V end was cut by 4 bases, the J end by 0 bases, with 13 bases between. The CDR3 totals 16 residues. This CDR3 reads CASSSLRFFSYNEQFF. DNA of the CDR3: TGTGCCAGCAGCTCGCTCAGGTTTTTCTCCTACAATGAGCAGTTCTTC.

This clonotype occurred once. The chain is built from TRBV2 and TRBJ2-2; 11 bases agree with TRBD1. Unmatched junction bases numbered 8, after V lost 5 bases and J lost 6 bases. Germline V gene lookup returns CDR1 SNHLY and CDR2 FYNNEI. The CDR3 runs 16 residues. The CDR3 sequence is CASSPAGQGASGELFF. DNA of the CDR3: TGTGCCAGCAGTCCCGCCGGACAGGGGGCGTCCGGGGAGCTGTTTTTT.

As for this clonotype: At one boundary the junction diverges from the germline segment, which might be a read error. The chain uses TRBV28 and TRBJ2-5; 9 bases are shared with TRBD1. CDR1 is MDHEN, CDR2 SYDVKM, per germline. The CDR3 runs 14 residues. CDR3 in DNA: TGTGCCAGCAGCCGGACAGGGGCGCAAGGGACCCAGTACTTC. Amino acids: CASSRTGAQGTQYF. Complete variable domain (other parts from reference TRBV28 and TRBJ2-5): DVKVTQSSRYLVKRTGEKVFLECVQDMDHENMFWYRQDPGLGLRLIYFSYDVKMKEKGDIPEGYSVSREKKERFSLILESASTNQTSMYLCASSRTGAQGTQYFGPGTRLLVL.

This clonotype has more than one count but fewer than ten. The chain has TRBV29-1 and TRBJ1-5, with a possible D match to TRBD1 (6 bases). Germline CDR1 and CDR2: SQVTM and ANQGSEA. The CDR3 spans 13 residues. The ends were cut back, 3 bases at V and 4 bases at J, with 10 bases in the middle. The CDR3 DNA sequence: TGCAGCGTTGAGGTGGACAGAAATCAGCCCCAGCATTTT. Its translation is CSVEVDRNQPQHF.

CDR3 nucleotide sequence: TGTGCCAGCAGCTTATGGGGCTACGGTTCCGAGCAGTACTTC. Its translation is CASSLWGYGSEQYF. V and J are TRBV5-6 and TRBJ2-7; a weak D match, TRBD1 (5 bases). Germline assignment: CDR1 SGHDT and CDR2 YYEEEE. The CDR3 is made up of 14 amino acids. Trimming cost V 2 bases and J 6 bases, with 15 bases left between them.

This sequence joins TRBV5-1 and TRBJ2-2; the D gene could be TRBD1 or TRBD2 (5 bases each). The germline CDR1 and CDR2 sequences are SGHRS and YFSETQ. V lost 2 bases and J lost 2, with 10 bases in between. This CDR3 region has 15 residues. The CDR3, as DNA: TGCGCCAGCAGCTTCCGGGACGGTAACACCGGGGAGCTGTTTTTT. Its protein product is CASSFRDGNTGELFF.

This clonotype showed up just a few times. The chain links TRBV20-1 to TRBJ1-1, with D uncertain. Per germline, CDR1 DFQATT and CDR2 SNEGSKA (reference sequence). V was clipped by 5 bases and J by 6 bases, with 16 bases between them. This CDR3 is 13 amino acids long. CDR3 sequence reads: CSALQGFLAEAFF. CDR3 in DNA: TGCAGTGCTCTCCAAGGGTTCCTCGCTGAAGCTTTCTTT.

This chain links TRBV28 with TRBJ2-7; 13 bases line up with TRBD2. The V segment lost 6 bases and the J segment 6 bases; nucleotides outside the gene matches: 8. This CDR3 comprises 15 residues. Germline V CDR1 and CDR2: MDHEN, SYDVKM. The CDR3 DNA sequence: TGTGCCAGCAGCGTTACCGGGACTAGCGGGACCGAGCAGTACTTC. As protein: CASSVTGTSGTEQYF.